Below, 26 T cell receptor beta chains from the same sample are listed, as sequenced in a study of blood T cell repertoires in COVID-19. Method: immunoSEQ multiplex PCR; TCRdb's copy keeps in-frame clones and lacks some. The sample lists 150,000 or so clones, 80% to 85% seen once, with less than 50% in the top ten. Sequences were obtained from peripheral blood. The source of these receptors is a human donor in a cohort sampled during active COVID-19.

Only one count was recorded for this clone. The CDR3 region has the DNA TGTGCCACACAACTGACAGGCAATCAGCCCCAGCATTTT. It encodes CATQLTGNQPQHF. The chain is built from TRBV10-3 and TRBJ1-5; tentative D call: TRBD1 (5 bases). V lost 10 bases to trimming and J lost 2 bases, with 12 bases between them. Germline V gene sequence: CDR1 ENHRY, CDR2 SYGVKD. This CDR3 comprises 13 residues.

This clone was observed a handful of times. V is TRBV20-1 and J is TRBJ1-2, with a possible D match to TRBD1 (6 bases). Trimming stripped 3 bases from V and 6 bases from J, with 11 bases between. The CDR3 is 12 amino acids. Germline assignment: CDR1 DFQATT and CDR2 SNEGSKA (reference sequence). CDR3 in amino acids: CSASTGWDGYTF. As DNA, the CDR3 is TGCAGTGCTAGTACAGGGTGGGATGGCTACACCTTC.

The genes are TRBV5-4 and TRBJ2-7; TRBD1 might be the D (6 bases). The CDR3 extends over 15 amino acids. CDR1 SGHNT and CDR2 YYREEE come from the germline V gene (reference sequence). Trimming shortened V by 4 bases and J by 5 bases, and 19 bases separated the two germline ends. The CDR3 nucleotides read TGTGCCAGCAGCCCGAAGGGGCAGGGGTTCGACGAGCAGTACTTC. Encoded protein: CASSPKGQGFDEQYF.

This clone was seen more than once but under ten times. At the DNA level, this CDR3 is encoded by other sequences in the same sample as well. CDR3 amino acids: CASSLRETQYF. The CDR3 DNA reads TGTGCCAGCAGCTTACGGGAGACCCAGTACTTC. The chain employs TRBV11-3 and TRBJ2-5; D is ambiguous. The V and J ends lost 2 bases and 5 bases respectively, with 3 bases between them. CDR1 is SGHNT and CDR2 is YENEEA in the germline V gene. The length of the CDR3 is 11 residues.

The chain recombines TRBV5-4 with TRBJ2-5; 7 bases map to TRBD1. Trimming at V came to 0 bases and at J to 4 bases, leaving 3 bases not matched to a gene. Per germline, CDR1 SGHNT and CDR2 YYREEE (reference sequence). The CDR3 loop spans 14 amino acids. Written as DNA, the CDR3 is TGTGCCAGCAGCTTGGGAAACAGGGGAGAGACCCAGTACTTC. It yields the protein CASSLGNRGETQYF.

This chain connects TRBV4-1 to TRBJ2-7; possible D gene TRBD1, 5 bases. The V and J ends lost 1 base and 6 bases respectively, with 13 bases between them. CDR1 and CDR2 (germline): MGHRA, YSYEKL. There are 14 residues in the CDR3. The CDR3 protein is CASSQVGQGPEQYF. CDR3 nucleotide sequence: TGCGCCAGCAGCCAAGTCGGGCAGGGTCCCGAGCAGTACTTC.

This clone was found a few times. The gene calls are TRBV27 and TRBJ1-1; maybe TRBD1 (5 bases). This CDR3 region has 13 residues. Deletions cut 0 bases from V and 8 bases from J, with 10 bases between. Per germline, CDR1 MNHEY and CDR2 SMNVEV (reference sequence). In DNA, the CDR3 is TGTGCCAGCAGTTTATCCCGACAGACAGAAGCTTTCTTT. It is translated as CASSLSRQTEAFF.

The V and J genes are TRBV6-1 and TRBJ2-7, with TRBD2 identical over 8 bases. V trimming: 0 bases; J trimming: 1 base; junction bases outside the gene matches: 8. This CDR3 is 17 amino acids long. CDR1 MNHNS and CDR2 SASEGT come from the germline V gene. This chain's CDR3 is CASSEAKWAGGSYEQYF. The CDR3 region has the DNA TGTGCCAGCAGTGAAGCGAAATGGGCGGGGGGATCCTACGAGCAGTACTTC.

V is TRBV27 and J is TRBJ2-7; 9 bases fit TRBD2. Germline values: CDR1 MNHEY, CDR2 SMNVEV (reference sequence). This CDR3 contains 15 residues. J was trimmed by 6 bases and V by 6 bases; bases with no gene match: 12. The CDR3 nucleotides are TGTGCCAGCAGCCCGCGGGGGGGGCCGGAGGGCGAGCAGTACTTC. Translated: CASSPRGGPEGEQYF.

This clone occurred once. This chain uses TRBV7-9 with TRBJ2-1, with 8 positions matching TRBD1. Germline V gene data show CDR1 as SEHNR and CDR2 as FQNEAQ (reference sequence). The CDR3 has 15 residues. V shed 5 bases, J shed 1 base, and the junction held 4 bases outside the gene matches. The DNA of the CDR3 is TGTGCCAGCAGCCCGACAGGGGCGTCCTACAATGAGCAGTTCTTC. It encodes CASSPTGASYNEQFF.

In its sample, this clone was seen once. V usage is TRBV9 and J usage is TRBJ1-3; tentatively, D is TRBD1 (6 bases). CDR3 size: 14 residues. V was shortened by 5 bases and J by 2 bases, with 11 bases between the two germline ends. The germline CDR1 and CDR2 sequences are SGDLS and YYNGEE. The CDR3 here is CASSATGTGNTIYF. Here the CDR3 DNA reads TGTGCCAGCAGTGCTACAGGGACTGGAAACACCATATATTTT. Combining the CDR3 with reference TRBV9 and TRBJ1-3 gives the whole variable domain DSGVTQTPKHLITATGQRVTLRCSPRSGDLSVYWYQQSLDQGLQFLIQYYNGEERAKGNILERFSAQQFPDLHSELNLSSLELGDSALYFCASSATGTGNTIYFGEGSWLTVV.

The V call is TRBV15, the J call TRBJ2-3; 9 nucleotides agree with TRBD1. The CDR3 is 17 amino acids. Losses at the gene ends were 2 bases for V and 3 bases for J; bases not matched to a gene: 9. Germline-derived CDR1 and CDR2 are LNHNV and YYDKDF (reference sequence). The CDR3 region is CATSRPPGTGRTDTQYF. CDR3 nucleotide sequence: TGTGCCACCAGCAGACCCCCGGGGACAGGGAGGACAGATACGCAGTATTTT.

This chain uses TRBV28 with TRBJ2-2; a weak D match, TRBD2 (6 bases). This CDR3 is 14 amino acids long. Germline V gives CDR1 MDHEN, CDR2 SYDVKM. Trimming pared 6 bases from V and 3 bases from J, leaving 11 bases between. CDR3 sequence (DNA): TGTGCCAGCAGGAGAGGAGGGGACACCGGGGAGCTGTTTTTT. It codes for CASRRGGDTGELFF.

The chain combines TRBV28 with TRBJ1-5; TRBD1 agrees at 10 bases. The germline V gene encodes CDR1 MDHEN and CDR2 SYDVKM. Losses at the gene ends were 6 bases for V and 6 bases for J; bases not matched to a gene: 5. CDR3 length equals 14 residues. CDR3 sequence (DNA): TGTGCCAGCAGCTGGGACAGGGGAAGTCAGCCCCAGCATTTT. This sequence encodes CASSWDRGSQPQHF.

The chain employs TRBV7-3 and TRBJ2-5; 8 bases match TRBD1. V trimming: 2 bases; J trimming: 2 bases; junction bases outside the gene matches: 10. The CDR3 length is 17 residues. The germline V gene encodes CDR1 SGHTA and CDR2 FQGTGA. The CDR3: CASSLGGTGLQQETQYF. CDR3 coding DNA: TGTGCCAGCAGCTTAGGCGGGACAGGCTTACAACAAGAGACCCAGTACTTC. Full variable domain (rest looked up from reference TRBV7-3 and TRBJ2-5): GAGVSQTPSNKVTEKGKYVELRCDPISGHTALYWYRQSLGQGPEFLIYFQGTGAADDSGLPNDRFFAVRPEGSVSTLKIQRTERGDSAVYLCASSLGGTGLQQETQYFGPGTRLLVL.

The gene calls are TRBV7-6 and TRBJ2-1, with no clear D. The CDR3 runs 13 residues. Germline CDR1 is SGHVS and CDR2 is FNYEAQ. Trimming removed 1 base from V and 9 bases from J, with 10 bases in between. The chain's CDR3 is CASSLVLQSEQFF. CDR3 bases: TGTGCCAGCAGCTTAGTTCTTCAGTCTGAGCAGTTCTTC.

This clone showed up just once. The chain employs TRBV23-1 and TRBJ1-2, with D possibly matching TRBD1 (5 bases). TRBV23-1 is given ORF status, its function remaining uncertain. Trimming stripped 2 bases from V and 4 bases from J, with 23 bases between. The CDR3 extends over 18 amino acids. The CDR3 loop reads CASSQRFNGHHNGYGYTF. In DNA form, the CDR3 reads TGCGCCAGCAGTCAAAGGTTTAACGGACACCACAATGGCTATGGCTACACCTTC.

The CDR3 loop is CASSLVLDRVTGYTF. DNA for the CDR3: TGTGCCAGCAGCTTGGTGTTAGACAGGGTAACGGGCTACACCTTC. This chain uses TRBV7-9 with TRBJ1-2; 7 nucleotides match TRBD1. The CDR3 has 15 residues. The V gene end was trimmed by 3 bases and the J gene end by 8 bases; junction bases not matched to a gene: 12. Germline CDR1 reads SEHNR; CDR2 reads FQNEAQ (reference sequence). Supplemented by reference TRBV7-9 and TRBJ1-2, the full variable domain reads DTGVSQNPRHKITKRGQNVTFRCDPISEHNRLYWYRQTLGQGPEFLTYFQNEAQLEKSRLLSDRFSAERPKGSFSTLEIQRTEQGDSAMYLCASSLVLDRVTGYTFGSGTRLTVV.

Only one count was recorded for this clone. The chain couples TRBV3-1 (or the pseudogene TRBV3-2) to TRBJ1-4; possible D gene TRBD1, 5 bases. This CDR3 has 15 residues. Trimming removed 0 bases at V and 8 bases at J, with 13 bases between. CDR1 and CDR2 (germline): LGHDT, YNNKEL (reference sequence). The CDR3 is CASSQEWGVGEKLFF. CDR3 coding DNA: TGTGCCAGCAGCCAAGAGTGGGGGGTGGGCGAAAAACTGTTTTTT.

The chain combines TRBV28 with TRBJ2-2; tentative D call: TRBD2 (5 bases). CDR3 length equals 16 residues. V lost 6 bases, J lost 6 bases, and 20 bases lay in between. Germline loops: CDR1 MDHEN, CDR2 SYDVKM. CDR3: CASSLERGRRAGELFF. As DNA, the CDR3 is TGTGCCAGCAGCCTAGAAAGAGGGCGCCGGGCCGGGGAGCTGTTTTTT.

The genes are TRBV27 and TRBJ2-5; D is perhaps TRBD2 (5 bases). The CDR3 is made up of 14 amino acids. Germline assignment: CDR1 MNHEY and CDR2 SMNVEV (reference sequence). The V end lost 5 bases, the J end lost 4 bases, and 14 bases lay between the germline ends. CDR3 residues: CASSPNGNPETQYF. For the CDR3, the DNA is TGTGCCAGCAGTCCGAACGGGAACCCAGAGACCCAGTACTTC.

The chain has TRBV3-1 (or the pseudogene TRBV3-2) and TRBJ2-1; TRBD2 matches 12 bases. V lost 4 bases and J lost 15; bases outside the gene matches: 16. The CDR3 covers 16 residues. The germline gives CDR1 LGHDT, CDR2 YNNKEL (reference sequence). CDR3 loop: CASSRKNGGTSGRRFF. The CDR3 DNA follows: TGTGCCAGCAGCCGCAAGAATGGGGGGACTAGCGGGCGGAGGTTCTTC.

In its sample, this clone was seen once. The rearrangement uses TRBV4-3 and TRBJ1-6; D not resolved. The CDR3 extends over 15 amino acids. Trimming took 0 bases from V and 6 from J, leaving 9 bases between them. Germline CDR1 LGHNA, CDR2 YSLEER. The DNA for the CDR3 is TGCGCCAGCAGCCAAGAACTAGGACCTAATTCACCCCTCCACTTT. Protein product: CASSQELGPNSPLHF.

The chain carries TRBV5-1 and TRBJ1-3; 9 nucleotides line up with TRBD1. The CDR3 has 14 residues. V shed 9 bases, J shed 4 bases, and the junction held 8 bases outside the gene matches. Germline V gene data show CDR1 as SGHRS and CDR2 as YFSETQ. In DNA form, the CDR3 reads TGCGCCACCGTTGACAGGGGGAAAGGAAACACCATATATTTT. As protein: CATVDRGKGNTIYF.

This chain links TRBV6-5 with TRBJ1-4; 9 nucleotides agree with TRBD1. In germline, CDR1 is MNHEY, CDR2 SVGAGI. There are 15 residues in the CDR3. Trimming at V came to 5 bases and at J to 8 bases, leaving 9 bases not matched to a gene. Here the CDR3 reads CASSNGDRDGEKLFF. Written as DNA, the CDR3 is TGTGCCAGCAGTAATGGGGACAGGGATGGCGAAAAACTGTTTTTT.

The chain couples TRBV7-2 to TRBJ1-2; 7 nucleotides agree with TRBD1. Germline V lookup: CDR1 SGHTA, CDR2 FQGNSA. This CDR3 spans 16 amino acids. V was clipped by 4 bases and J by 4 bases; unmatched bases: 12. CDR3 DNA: TGTGCCAGCAGCTACCCCGGGACAGCCACGCTCTATGGCTACACCTTC. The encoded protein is CASSYPGTATLYGYTF.